These 9 T cell receptor beta chains share one sample of origin, sequenced in a study of blood T cells in healthy people across ages. A J-beta primer mix and a sample-barcoded 5' primer were used in a second PCR of about 7 to 12 cycles. Using its own MiXCR run on the 5' RACE reads, TCRdb lists one record per CDR3 protein. In the table there are around 850,000 distinct CDR3 sequences, roughly 40% of which are singletons. Sequencing input: blood. These receptors came from a man between 18 and 35 years old in good health.

V gene TRBV5-1 combines with J gene TRBJ2-4; weak D call: TRBD1 (5 bases). This CDR3 region has 14 residues. The germline V gene has CDR1 SGHRS and CDR2 YFSETQ. The ends were cut back, 4 bases at V and 5 bases at J, with 13 bases in the middle. The DNA for the CDR3 is TGCGCCAGCAGCCCTACCTCGACAGAAAACATTCAGTACTTC. Protein sequence: CASSPTSTENIQYF.

The chain uses TRBV20-1 and TRBJ1-1; D perhaps matches TRBD1 (5 bases). Looked up from germline, CDR1 is DFQATT and CDR2 is SNEGSKA (reference sequence). V was shortened by 5 bases and J by 5 bases, with 18 bases between the two germline ends. The CDR3 has 14 amino acids. The CDR3 here is CSAPGGGKWTEAFF. The CDR3 region has the DNA TGCAGTGCTCCTGGGGGGGGAAAGTGGACTGAAGCTTTCTTT.

The CDR3: CASSFFGQPDTQYF. The DNA for the CDR3 is TGTGCCAGCAGCTTTTTCGGACAGCCAGATACGCAGTATTTT. V is TRBV7-2 and J is TRBJ2-3; D might be TRBD1 (6 bases). V lost 3 bases and J 4 bases, leaving 11 bases between the germline ends. Germline CDR1 and CDR2: SGHTA and FQGNSA. The CDR3 is 14 amino acids. Combining the CDR3 with reference TRBV7-2 and TRBJ2-3 gives the whole variable domain GAGVSQSPSNKVTEKGKDVELRCDPISGHTALYWYRQSLGQGLEFLIYFQGNSAPDKSGLPSDRFSAERTGGSVSTLTIQRTQQEDSAVYLCASSFFGQPDTQYFGPGTRLTVL.

This clonotype was seen only a few times. The chain links TRBV30 to TRBJ1-6; perhaps TRBD1 as D (5 bases). V was cut by 4 bases and J by 8 bases, with 18 bases left in between. Per germline, CDR1 GTSNPN and CDR2 SVGIG (reference sequence). CDR3 length: 15 residues. The CDR3 sequence: CAWIRRGDVDSPLHF. For the CDR3, the DNA is TGTGCCTGGATCCGCCGGGGGGATGTCGATTCACCCCTCCACTTT.

The rearrangement uses TRBV28 and TRBJ2-4; 9 bases map to TRBD1. The tail of the sequence fits TRBJ2-7 better, so the J call may be wrong. Germline values: CDR1 MDHEN, CDR2 SYDVKM. This CDR3 spans 15 amino acids. Written as DNA, the CDR3 is TGTGCCAGCAGTTCAGGGGACAGGGACAAGGACGAGCAGTACTTC. Protein: CASSSGDRDKDEQYF.

CDR3 sequence: CASSQRTQFWGTF. DNA for the CDR3: TGCGCCAGCAGCCAAAGAACGCAATTTTGGGGCACCTTC. The chain joins TRBV5-1 to TRBJ1-2; D is uncertain. This CDR3 spans 13 amino acids. Trimming took 4 bases from V and 13 from J, leaving 20 bases between them. Germline CDR1 SGHRS, CDR2 YFSETQ.

The chain recombines TRBV28 with TRBJ2-3; D is perhaps TRBD2 (5 bases). The CDR3 loop spans 17 amino acids. Germline lookup yields CDR1 MDHEN and CDR2 SYDVKM. V lost 6 bases and J 2 bases, leaving 21 bases between the germline ends. CDR3 region: CASSSPILDGVTDTQYF. The CDR3 DNA reads as TGTGCCAGCAGCTCCCCGATCTTAGACGGGGTCACAGATACGCAGTATTTT.

On this clonotype itself: With a much larger clone just one base away, this may be a read error. The chain couples TRBV6-2 or TRBV6-3 to TRBJ2-7, with a tentative D call TRBD1 (6 bases). Between the trimmed V and J ends, which lost 6 bases and 3 bases, there was a span of 15 bases. CDR3 size: 14 residues. Germline assignment: CDR1 MNHEY and CDR2 SVGEGT. The CDR3 bases are TGTGCCAGCAGCGGGACAAGCGCTAACTACGAGCAGTACTTC. It translates to CASSGTSANYEQYF.

The chain has TRBV27 and TRBJ2-2, with no clear D. The CDR3 runs to 16 residues. The germline CDR1 and CDR2 sequences are MNHEY and SMNVEV (reference sequence). Trimming stripped 2 bases from V and 8 bases from J, with 18 bases between. This CDR3 is CASSLGGSTLVGELFF. DNA of the CDR3: TGTGCCAGCAGTTTAGGCGGCAGCACCCTGGTGGGGGAGCTGTTTTTT.